What follows are 6 T cell receptor beta chains derived from one specimen sequenced in a study of T cells in women clearing cervical HPV infection. Method: immunoSEQ multiplex PCR; TCRdb's copy keeps in-frame clones and lacks some. In all, the sample yields around 25,000 clones. Sequenced material: blood buffy coat. These receptors came from a woman between 18 and 69 years old with a cervical HPV16 infection that either progressed to CIN3+ or cleared (not recorded which).

On this clone itself: The sequence runs out 3 residues before the end of the CDR3; the remainder is reconstructed from the germline J gene. This rearrangement joins TRBV2 to TRBJ1-5; weak D call: TRBD1 (6 bases). CDR1 SNHLY and CDR2 FYNNEI come from the germline V gene. Trimming took off 5 bases at V and 0 bases at J, with 17 bases between the two ends. The CDR3 length is 17 residues. The covered CDR3 bases are TGTGCCAGCAGTTCTGAACCCGGACAGCTTAGCAATCAGCCC. It is translated as CASSSEPGQLSNQP. The entire CDR3 protein reads CASSSEPGQLSNQPQHF.

A remark on this clone: With the read ending 3 residues before the CDR3 end, the germline J gene is used to fill in that end. The genes are TRBV11-2 and TRBJ2-7, with D possibly matching TRBD1 (7 bases). Trimming took off 0 bases at V and 4 bases at J, with 13 bases between the two ends. Germline-derived CDR1 and CDR2 are SGHAT and FQNNGV. The CDR3 is 15 amino acids. The CDR3 region is CASSLDRGDGYEQYF. The CDR3 bases that were read are TGTGCCAGCAGCTTAGACAGGGGGGATGGGTACGAG.

A word on this clone: The read ends 3 residues shy of where the CDR3 ends; the end is completed using the germline J gene. The chain uses TRBV7-6 and TRBJ2-2; the D gene could be TRBD1 or TRBD2 (5 bases each). CDR1 SGHVS and CDR2 FNYEAQ come from the germline V gene. There are 14 residues in the CDR3. CDR3 region: CASSLAVQGEKLFF. Partial CDR3 DNA: TGTGCCAGCAGCTTAGCGGTGCAGGGAGAAAAG.

To note about this clone: The CDR3 end lies 3 residues beyond the end of the read and is filled in from the germline J gene. The chain is built from TRBV10-1 and TRBJ2-2; D is ambiguous. There are 16 residues in the CDR3. CDR1 is WNHNN, CDR2 SYGVQD, per germline (reference sequence). The CDR3 here is CASSATDSNNYEKLFF. The covered CDR3 bases are TGCGCCAGCAGTGCGACCGACTCAAATAACTATGAAAAG.

On this clone: The sequenced fragment ends 3 residues before the CDR3 boundary, so the rest is inferred from the germline J gene. The chain joins TRBV29-1 to TRBJ2-3, with D tentatively TRBD1 (6 bases). CDR1 is SQVTM and CDR2 is ANQGSEA in the germline V gene. This CDR3 contains 14 residues. CDR3 DNA, as far as it was read: TGCAGCGTTGAATCTGCCGGGACATACGAGACG. It is translated as CSVESAGTYET. The whole CDR3 sequence is CSVESAGTYETQYF.

As for this clone: The CDR3 is cut off 3 residues early in the read; its end comes from the germline J gene. The genes are TRBV11-3 and TRBJ2-7; 8 bases line up with TRBD1. There are 15 residues in the CDR3. Germline loops: CDR1 SGHNT, CDR2 YENEEA. Trimming cost V 5 bases and J 0 bases; bases outside gene matches: 6. The CDR3 spells CASSHRTGSSYEQYF. The sequenced part of the CDR3 DNA is TGTGCCAGCAGCCACCGGACAGGGAGCTCCTACGAG. Filled out from reference TRBV11-3 and TRBJ2-7, the complete variable domain reads EAGVVQSPRYKIIEKKQPVAFWCNPISGHNTLYWYLQNLGQGPELLIRYENEEAVDDSQLPKDRFSAERLKGVDSTLKIQPAELGDSAVYLCASSHRTGSSYEQYFGPGTRLTVT.